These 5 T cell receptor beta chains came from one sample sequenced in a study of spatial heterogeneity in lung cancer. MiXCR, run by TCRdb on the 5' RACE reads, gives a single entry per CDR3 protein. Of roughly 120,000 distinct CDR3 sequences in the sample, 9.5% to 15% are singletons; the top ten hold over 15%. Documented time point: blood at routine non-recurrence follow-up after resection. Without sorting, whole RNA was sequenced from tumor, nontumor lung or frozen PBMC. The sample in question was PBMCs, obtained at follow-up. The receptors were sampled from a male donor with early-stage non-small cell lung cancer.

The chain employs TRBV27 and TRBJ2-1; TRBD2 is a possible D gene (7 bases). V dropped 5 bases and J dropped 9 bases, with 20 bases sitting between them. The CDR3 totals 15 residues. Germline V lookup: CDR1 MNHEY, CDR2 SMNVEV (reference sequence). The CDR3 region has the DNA TGTGCCAGCAGTCTACTCCCGGGGGGCCACGGTGAGCAGTTCTTC. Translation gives CASSLLPGGHGEQFF.

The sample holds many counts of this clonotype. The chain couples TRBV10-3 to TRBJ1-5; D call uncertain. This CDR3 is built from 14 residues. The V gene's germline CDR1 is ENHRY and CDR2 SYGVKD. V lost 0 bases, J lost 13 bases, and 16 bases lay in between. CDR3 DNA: TGTGCCATCAGTGAGTCGACCCGGGAATCCCTTCAGCATTTT. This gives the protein CAISESTRESLQHF.

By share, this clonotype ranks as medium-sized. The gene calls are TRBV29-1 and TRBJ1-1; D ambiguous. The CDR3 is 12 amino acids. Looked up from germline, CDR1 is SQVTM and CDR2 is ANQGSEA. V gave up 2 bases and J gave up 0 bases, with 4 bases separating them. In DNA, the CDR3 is TGCAGCGTTGAACTTCTGAACACTGAAGCTTTCTTT. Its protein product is CSVELLNTEAFF.

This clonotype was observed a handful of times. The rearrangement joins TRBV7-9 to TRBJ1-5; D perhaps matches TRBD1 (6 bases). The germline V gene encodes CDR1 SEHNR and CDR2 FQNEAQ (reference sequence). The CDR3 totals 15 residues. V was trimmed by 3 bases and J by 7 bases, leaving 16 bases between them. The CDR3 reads CASSFGGESGQPQHF. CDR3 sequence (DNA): TGTGCCAGCAGCTTTGGGGGCGAGAGTGGGCAGCCCCAGCATTTT.

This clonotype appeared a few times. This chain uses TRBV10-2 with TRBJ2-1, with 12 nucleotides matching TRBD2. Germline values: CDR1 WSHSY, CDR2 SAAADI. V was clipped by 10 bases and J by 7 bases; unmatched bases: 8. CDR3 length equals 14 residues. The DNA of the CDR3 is TGCGCCAATTCTCTGGGACTAGCGGGTAATGAGCAGTTCTTC. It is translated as CANSLGLAGNEQFF.